This T cell receptor beta chain comes out of a study of CD8 T cell repertoires and HIV-1 epitope variants. Study background: Twenty-five autologous and known Gag and Nef epitope variant peptides each stimulated T cells separately. Controls were a CMV, EBV and flu peptide pool, Ebola AY9 negative control, and no-peptide well.

Whole-study results and caveats: Most of the nine antigen-specific clonotypes appeared cross-reactive to autologous or escape variants.

The assay was immunoSEQ multiplex PCR, and TCRdb's table has in-frame clones only and misses some. The sample contains 80,000 to 95,000 clones, roughly four fifths of which appear only once. Turning to this clone: Its matching antigen is unknown.

Sequenced input: uncultured baseline CD8+ T cells from peripheral blood mononuclear cells (PBMCs). The receptor was isolated from a male donor with HIV.

The CDR3 DNA sequence: TGTGCCAGCAGCTTTGGACCCCGCCGAGAGACCCAGTACTTC. It translates to CASSFGPRRETQYF. V is TRBV9 and J is TRBJ2-5; D is uncertain. Trimming took 4 bases from V and 4 from J, leaving 14 bases between them. There are 14 residues in the CDR3. Germline V CDR1 and CDR2: SGDLS, YYNGEE.